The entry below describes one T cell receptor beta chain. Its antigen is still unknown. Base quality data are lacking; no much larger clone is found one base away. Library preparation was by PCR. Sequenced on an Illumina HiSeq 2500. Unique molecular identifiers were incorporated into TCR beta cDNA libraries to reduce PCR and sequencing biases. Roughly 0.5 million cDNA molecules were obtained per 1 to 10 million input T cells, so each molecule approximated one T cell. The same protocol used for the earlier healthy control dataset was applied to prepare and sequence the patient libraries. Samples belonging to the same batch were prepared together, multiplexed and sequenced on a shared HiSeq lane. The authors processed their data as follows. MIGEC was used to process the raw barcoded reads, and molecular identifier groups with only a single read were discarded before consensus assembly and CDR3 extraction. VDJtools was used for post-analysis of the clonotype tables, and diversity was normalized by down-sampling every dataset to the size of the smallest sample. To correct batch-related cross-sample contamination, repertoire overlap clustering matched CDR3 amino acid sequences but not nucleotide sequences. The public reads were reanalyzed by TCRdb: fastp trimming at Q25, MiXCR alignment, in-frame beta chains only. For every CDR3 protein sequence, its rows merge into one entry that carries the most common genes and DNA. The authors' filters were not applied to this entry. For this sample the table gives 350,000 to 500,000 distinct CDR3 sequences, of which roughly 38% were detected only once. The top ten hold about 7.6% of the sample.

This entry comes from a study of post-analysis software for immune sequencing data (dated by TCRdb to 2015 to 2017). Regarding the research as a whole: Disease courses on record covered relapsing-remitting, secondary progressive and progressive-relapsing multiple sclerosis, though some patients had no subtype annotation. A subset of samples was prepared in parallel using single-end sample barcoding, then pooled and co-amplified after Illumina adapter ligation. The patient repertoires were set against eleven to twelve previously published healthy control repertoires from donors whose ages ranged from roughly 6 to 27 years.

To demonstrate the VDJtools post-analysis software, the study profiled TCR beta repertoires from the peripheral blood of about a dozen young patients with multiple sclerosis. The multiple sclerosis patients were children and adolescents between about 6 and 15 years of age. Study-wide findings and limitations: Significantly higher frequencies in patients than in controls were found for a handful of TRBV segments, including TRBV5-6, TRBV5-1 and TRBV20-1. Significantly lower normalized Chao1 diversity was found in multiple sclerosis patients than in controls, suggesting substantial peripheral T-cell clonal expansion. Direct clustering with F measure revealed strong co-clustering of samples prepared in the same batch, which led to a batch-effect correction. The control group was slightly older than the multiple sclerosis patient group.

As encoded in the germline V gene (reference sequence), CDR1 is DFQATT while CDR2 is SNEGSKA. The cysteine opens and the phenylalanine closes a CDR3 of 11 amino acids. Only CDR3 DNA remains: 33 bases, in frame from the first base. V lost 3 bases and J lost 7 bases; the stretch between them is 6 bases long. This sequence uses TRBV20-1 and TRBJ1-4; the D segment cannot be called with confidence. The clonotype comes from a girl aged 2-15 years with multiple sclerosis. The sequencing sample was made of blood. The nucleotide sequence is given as TGCAGTGCTAGTCGAGGTGAAAAACTGTTTTTT. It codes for CSASRGEKLFF.